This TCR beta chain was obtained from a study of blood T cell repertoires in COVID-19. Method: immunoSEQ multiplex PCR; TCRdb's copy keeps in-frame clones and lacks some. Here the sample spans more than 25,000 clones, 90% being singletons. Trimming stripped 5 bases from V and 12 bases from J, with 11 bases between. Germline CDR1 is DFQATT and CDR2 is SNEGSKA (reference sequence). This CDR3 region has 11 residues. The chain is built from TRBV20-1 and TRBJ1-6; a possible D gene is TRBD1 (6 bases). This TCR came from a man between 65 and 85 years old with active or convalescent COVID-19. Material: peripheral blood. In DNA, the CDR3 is TGCAGTGCTTTTAAAGGGGGACCCCTCCACTTT. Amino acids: CSAFKGGPLHF.